One and the same sample provided the 14 T cell receptor beta chains below, sequenced in a study of blood T cell repertoires in COVID-19. The repertoire was sequenced with immunoSEQ multiplex PCR; TCRdb's copy has only in-frame clones and lacks some. The table lists 95,000 to 110,000 clones, approximately 88% of them singletons. Input material: peripheral blood. The source is a man between 40 and 49 years old with active or convalescent COVID-19.

This clone was recorded a few times. The genes are TRBV19 and TRBJ2-1; 9 nucleotides agree with TRBD1. Per germline, CDR1 LNHDA and CDR2 SQIVND (reference sequence). Trimming at V came to 4 bases and at J to 9 bases, leaving 13 bases not matched to a gene. The CDR3 runs 16 residues. The CDR3 protein is CASSTRGQGREGEQFF. The CDR3 DNA follows: TGTGCCAGTAGTACCCGGGGACAGGGAAGGGAAGGTGAGCAGTTCTTC.

The CDR3 region is CASRGTGDYGNTIYF. CDR3 sequence (DNA): TGTGCCAGCAGGGGGACAGGGGATTATGGAAACACCATATATTTT. This sequence joins TRBV6-5 and TRBJ1-3; 10 positions match TRBD1. The CDR3 has 15 amino acids. Germline V lookup: CDR1 MNHEY, CDR2 SVGAGI. J was trimmed by 3 bases and V by 6 bases; bases with no gene match: 5.

This clone was seen only once. V usage is TRBV7-6 and J usage is TRBJ1-5, with D perhaps matching TRBD1 (5 bases). Germline V gene lookup returns CDR1 SGHVS and CDR2 FNYEAQ. The CDR3 is 15 amino acids. The V and J ends lost 5 bases and 6 bases respectively, with 17 bases between them. CDR3 DNA: TGTGCCAGCAGCCCCACAATTTGGGGCCCTCAGCCCCAGCATTTT. Encoded protein: CASSPTIWGPQPQHF.

V usage is TRBV7-9 and J usage is TRBJ1-2; D not resolved. V shed 5 bases and J shed 0 bases, with 13 bases lying between them. Germline assignment: CDR1 SEHNR and CDR2 FQNEAQ (reference sequence). The CDR3 has 15 residues. This CDR3 reads CASSPRDTPNYGYTF. CDR3 in DNA: TGTGCCAGCAGCCCACGAGACACACCTAACTATGGCTACACCTTC.

The chain combines TRBV7-2 with TRBJ1-2; 10 bases line up with TRBD1. The CDR3 runs to 13 residues. V lost 4 bases to trimming and J lost 7 bases; unmatched junction nucleotides: 3. Germline assignment: CDR1 SGHTA and CDR2 FQGNSA. The chain's CDR3 is CASSSDRGLGYTF. The CDR3 nucleotides read TGTGCCAGCAGCTCAGACAGGGGGCTTGGCTACACCTTC.

V gene TRBV28 combines with J gene TRBJ1-1; a weak D match, TRBD1 (5 bases). Germline V lookup: CDR1 MDHEN, CDR2 SYDVKM. Trimming took 3 bases from V and 8 from J, leaving 7 bases between them. The CDR3 spans 11 residues. CDR3 residues: CASSLRGEAFF. The CDR3, as DNA: TGTGCCAGCAGTTTGCGGGGCGAAGCTTTCTTT.

The chain carries TRBV7-2 and TRBJ2-1, with 10 bases lining up with TRBD2. J lost 9 bases, V lost 5 bases, and 13 bases had no gene match. CDR1 SGHTA and CDR2 FQGNSA come from the germline V gene. The length of the CDR3 is 16 residues. The CDR3 here is CASSLQPSGSFGEQFF. CDR3 in DNA: TGTGCCAGCAGCCTACAACCTAGCGGGAGCTTTGGTGAGCAGTTCTTC.

The chain combines TRBV5-4 with TRBJ2-4; 10 nucleotides match TRBD1. The ends lost 0 bases at V and 2 bases at J; junction bases unmatched: 8. The CDR3 loop spans 18 amino acids. Germline CDR1 reads SGHNT; CDR2 reads YYREEE (reference sequence). The CDR3 loop is CASSLEGGQGRTKNIQYF. The CDR3 DNA is TGTGCCAGCAGCTTGGAGGGGGGACAGGGGCGTACCAAAAACATTCAGTACTTC.

This clone was detected once. This rearrangement joins TRBV30 to TRBJ2-5; 10 bases line up with TRBD1. This CDR3 is 12 amino acids long. V was clipped by 5 bases and J by 5 bases; unmatched bases: 2. The germline gives CDR1 GTSNPN, CDR2 SVGIG (reference sequence). CDR3 loop: CAWDRGPETQYF. Written as DNA, the CDR3 is TGTGCCTGGGACAGGGGGCCGGAGACCCAGTACTTC.

This chain connects TRBV6-5 to TRBJ2-2; 7 nucleotides line up with TRBD1. The CDR3 consists of 14 residues. After removal of 10 bases from V and 2 bases from J, the junction contained 7 bases not matched to a gene. The germline V gene encodes CDR1 MNHEY and CDR2 SVGAGI. CDR3 loop: CATRQGPNTGELFF. As DNA, the CDR3 is TGTGCCACACGACAGGGTCCAAACACCGGGGAGCTGTTTTTT.

The chain has TRBV28 and TRBJ2-1, with 13 bases fitting TRBD2. Trimming took 6 bases from V and 2 from J; bases not matched to a gene: 7. The germline CDR1 and CDR2 sequences are MDHEN and SYDVKM. The CDR3 has 17 amino acids. This CDR3 reads CASSSRLAGGTYNEQFF. The CDR3 nucleotides are TGTGCCAGCAGCAGCCGACTAGCGGGAGGCACCTACAATGAGCAGTTCTTC.

The DNA of the CDR3 is TGTGCCAGCAGCTTACAGGGCTCTGGAAACACCATATATTTT. Translation gives CASSLQGSGNTIYF. V and J are TRBV11-2 and TRBJ1-3; perhaps TRBD1 as D (5 bases). The germline V gene has CDR1 SGHAT and CDR2 FQNNGV. The germline V and J ends were trimmed by 2 bases and 0 bases, with 5 bases remaining between them. The CDR3 is 14 residues long.

The J gene is TRBJ2-1, the V gene TRBV5-4; no firm D call. V lost 7 bases and J lost 9, with 17 bases in between. CDR3 length equals 13 residues. The V gene's germline CDR1 is SGHNT and CDR2 YYREEE (reference sequence). CDR3 coding DNA: TGTGCCAGCCAGTACGATCCGGCAGGTGAGCAGTTCTTC. Translation gives CASQYDPAGEQFF.

This chain connects TRBV14 to TRBJ2-4; a possible D gene is TRBD2 (5 bases). The CDR3 consists of 12 residues. V dropped 1 base and J dropped 7 bases, with 5 bases sitting between them. Germline V gives CDR1 SGHDN, CDR2 FVKESK. The CDR3 DNA is TGTGCCAGCAGCCAAGCGGGGAACATTCAGTACTTC. As protein: CASSQAGNIQYF. Complete variable domain (other parts from reference TRBV14 and TRBJ2-4): EAGVTQFPSHSVIEKGQTVTLRCDPISGHDNLYWYRRVMGKEIKFLLHFVKESKQDESGMPNNRFLAERTGGTYSTLKVQPAELEDSGVYFCASSQAGNIQYFGAGTRLSVL.